This entry features one TCR beta chain sequence. The antigen remains undetermined. The donors, healthy adults who were HIV-negative, had experienced no recent acute infections or vaccinations. The data originate from a study of shared clonotypes between healthy human individuals. Whole-study results and caveats: The naive CD4 repertoires of a handful of donors were compared, and about 5% of clonotypes were shared.

V shed 7 bases and J 5 bases; nucleotides not matched to a gene: 7. This CDR3 comprises 15 residues. Germline loops: CDR1 SGHNT, CDR2 YENEEA. Using approximately 200 ng DNA, roughly 33,000 T cell genomes, the sorted-subset replicate PCRs were run. The data were produced by immunoSEQ multiplex PCR, yet TCRdb's version contains in-frame clones alone and is incomplete. The sample records 1,500,000 or so clones, 95% to 97% being singletons. V is TRBV11-3 and J is TRBJ2-2; 10 nucleotides align to TRBD1. This clonotype was obtained from a man aged 30-40 years in good health. The sample consisted of naive CD4+ T cells sorted from blood. Subset defined: CD45RA+ positively selected. The CDR3 coding sequence is TGTGCCAGCACTAGGGACAGGGGTGGTACCGGGGAGCTGTTTTTT. This sequence encodes CASTRDRGGTGELFF.